The table lists the clone carrying this TCR beta chain with a few counts. Its antigen is not identified. This entry comes from a study of T-cell reconstitution after alpha-beta-depleted transplantation in children. Study-level results: From newly produced T cells came most of the T-cell counts and diversity one year after transplant.

The library targeted TCRbeta and was prepared with unique molecular identifiers. TCRdb re-analysed the PCR reads in MiXCR, keeping a single row per CDR3 protein. The sample records around 300,000 distinct CDR3 sequences, over 20% being singletons. The CDR3 loop spans 14 amino acids. J was trimmed by 4 bases and V by 4 bases; bases with no gene match: 3. The germline CDR1 and CDR2 sequences are DFQATT and SNEGSKA (reference sequence). The source was PBMCs, mostly from graft donor cells, collected 180 days after TCRalphabeta/CD19-depleted stem cell transplant. The V and J genes are TRBV20-1 and TRBJ2-6; 8 bases agree with TRBD1. The receptor was isolated from a male patient aged 10-17 years who had a stem cell transplant for acute lymphoblastic leukemia, so the T cells may come from the graft donor. CDR3 amino acids: CSATRGQGANVLTF. CDR3 DNA: TGCAGTGCTACCAGGGGGCAAGGGGCCAACGTCCTGACTTTC.